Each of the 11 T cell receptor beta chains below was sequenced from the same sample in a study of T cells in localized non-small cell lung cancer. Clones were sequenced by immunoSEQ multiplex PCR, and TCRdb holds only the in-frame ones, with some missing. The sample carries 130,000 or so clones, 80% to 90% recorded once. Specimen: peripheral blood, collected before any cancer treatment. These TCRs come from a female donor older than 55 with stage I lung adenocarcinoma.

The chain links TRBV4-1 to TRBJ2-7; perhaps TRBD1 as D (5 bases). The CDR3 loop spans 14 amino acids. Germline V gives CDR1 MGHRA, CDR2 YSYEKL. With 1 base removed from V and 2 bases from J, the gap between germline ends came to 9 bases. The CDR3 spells CASSQVGVPYEQYF. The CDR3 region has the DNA TGCGCCAGCAGCCAAGTAGGGGTTCCCTACGAGCAGTACTTC.

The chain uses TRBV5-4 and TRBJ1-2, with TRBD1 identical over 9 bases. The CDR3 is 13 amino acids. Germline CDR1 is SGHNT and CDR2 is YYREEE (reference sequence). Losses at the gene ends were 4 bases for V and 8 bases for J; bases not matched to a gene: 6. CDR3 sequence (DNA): TGTGCCAGCAGCGGAAGACAGGGGGGAGGCTACACCTTC. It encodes CASSGRQGGGYTF.

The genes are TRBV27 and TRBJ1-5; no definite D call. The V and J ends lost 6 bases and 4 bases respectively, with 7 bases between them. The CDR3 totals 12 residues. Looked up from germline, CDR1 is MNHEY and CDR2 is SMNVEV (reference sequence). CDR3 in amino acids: CASSRTNQPQHF. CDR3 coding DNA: TGTGCCAGCAGCCGAACAAATCAGCCCCAGCATTTT.

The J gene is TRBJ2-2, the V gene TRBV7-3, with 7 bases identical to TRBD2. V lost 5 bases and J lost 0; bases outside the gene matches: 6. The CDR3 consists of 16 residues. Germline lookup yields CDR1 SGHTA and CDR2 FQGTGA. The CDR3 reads CASSISGGPNTGELFF. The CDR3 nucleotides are TGTGCCAGCAGCATCTCGGGAGGCCCGAACACCGGGGAGCTGTTTTTT.

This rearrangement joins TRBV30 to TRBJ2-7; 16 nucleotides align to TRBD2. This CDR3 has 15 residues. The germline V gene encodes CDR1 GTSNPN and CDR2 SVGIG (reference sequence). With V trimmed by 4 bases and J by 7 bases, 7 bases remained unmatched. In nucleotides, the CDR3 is TGTGCCTGGAATCCGGGACTAGCGGGAGGGAAGGAGCAGTACTTC. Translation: CAWNPGLAGGKEQYF.

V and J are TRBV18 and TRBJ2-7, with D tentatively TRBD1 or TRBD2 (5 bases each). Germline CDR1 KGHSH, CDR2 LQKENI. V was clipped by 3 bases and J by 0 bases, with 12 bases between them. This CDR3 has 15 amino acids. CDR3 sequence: CASSPPGRSSYEQYF. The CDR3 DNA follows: TGTGCCAGCTCACCCCCGGGACGGAGCTCCTACGAGCAGTACTTC.

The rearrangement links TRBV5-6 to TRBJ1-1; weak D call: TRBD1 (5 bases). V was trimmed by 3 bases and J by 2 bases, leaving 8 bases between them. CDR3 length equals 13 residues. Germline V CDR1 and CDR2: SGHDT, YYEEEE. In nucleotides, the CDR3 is TGTGCCAGCAGCTGGGGCTTCAACACTGAAGCTTTCTTT. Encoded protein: CASSWGFNTEAFF.

CDR3 amino acids: CASSSTRGLNTEAFF. The CDR3 coding sequence is TGCGCCAGCAGTTCGACCAGGGGGCTGAACACTGAAGCTTTCTTT. The chain combines TRBV5-1 with TRBJ1-1, with 8 positions matching TRBD1. Germline lookup yields CDR1 SGHRS and CDR2 YFSETQ. The trim removed 5 bases at V and 0 bases at J, leaving 6 bases unmatched. This CDR3 contains 15 residues.

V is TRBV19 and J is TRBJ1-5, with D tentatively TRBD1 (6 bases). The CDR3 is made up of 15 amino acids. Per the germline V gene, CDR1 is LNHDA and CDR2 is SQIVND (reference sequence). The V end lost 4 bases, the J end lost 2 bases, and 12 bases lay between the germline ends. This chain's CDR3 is CASSTRQVRNQPQHF. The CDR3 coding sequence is TGTGCCAGTAGTACACGACAGGTCCGCAATCAGCCCCAGCATTTT.

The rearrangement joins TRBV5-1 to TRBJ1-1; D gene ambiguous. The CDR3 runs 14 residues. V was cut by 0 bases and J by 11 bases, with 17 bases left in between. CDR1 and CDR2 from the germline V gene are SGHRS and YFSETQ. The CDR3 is CASSLAANDLEAFF. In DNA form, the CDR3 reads TGCGCCAGCAGCTTGGCCGCGAACGACCTTGAGGCTTTCTTT. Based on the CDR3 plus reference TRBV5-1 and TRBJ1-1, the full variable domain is KAGVTQTPRYLIKTRGQQVTLSCSPISGHRSVSWYQQTPGQGLQFLFEYFSETQRNKGNFPGRFSGRQFSNSRSEMNVSTLELGDSALYLCASSLAANDLEAFFGQGTRLTVV.

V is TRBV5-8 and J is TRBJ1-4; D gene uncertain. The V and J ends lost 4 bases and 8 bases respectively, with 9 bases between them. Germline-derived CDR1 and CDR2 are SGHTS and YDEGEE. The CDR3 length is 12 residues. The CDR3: CASSNSAEKLFF. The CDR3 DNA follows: TGTGCCAGCAGCAACAGCGCGGAAAAACTGTTTTTT.